The 23 T cell receptor beta chains listed next were all sequenced from one sample in a study of T cell changes during pregnancy in multiple sclerosis. Using immunoSEQ multiplex PCR, the repertoire was profiled, and TCRdb retains in-frame clones only, with some absent. The sample lists tens of thousands of clones, about nine tenths seen once, with around 0.41% in the top ten. Sequences were derived from CD4+ T cells from peripheral blood mononuclear cells, sampled in the third trimester of pregnancy. The source of these receptors is a female donor with multiple sclerosis, enrolled in a pregnancy study.

This clone was seen a single time. This sequence joins TRBV7-2 and TRBJ2-1, with 7 bases that match TRBD1. From germline, CDR1 is SGHTA and CDR2 FQGNSA. V lost 5 bases, J lost 4 bases, and 11 bases stayed unmatched. The CDR3 contains 16 residues. CDR3 loop: CASSPPGTAVYNEQFF. For the CDR3, the DNA is TGTGCCAGCAGCCCTCCCGGGACAGCTGTGTACAATGAGCAGTTCTTC.

This chain connects TRBV18 to TRBJ2-7, with a weak D call TRBD1 (5 bases). The V gene lost 4 bases and the J gene lost 2 bases, with 12 bases spanning the gap. Germline lookup yields CDR1 KGHSH and CDR2 LQKENI. The CDR3 length is 14 residues. CDR3 bases: TGTGCCAGCTCACTTAGGACAACAGCCTACGAGCAGTACTTC. This sequence encodes CASSLRTTAYEQYF. The full variable domain, rest sourced from reference TRBV18 and TRBJ2-7, is NAGVMQNPRHLVRRRGQEARLRCSPMKGHSHVYWYRQLPEEGLKFMVYLQKENIIDESGMPKERFSAEFPKEGPSILRIQQVVRGDSAAYFCASSLRTTAYEQYFGPGTRLTVT.

The chain joins TRBV5-4 to TRBJ2-6, with D possibly TRBD1 on 5 matching bases. CDR3 length: 15 residues. Per the germline V gene, CDR1 is SGHNT and CDR2 is YYREEE (reference sequence). V lost 0 bases, J lost 3 bases, and 7 bases lay in between. The CDR3 sequence: CASSLEGYGANVLTF. CDR3 nucleotides: TGTGCCAGCAGCTTGGAGGGGTATGGGGCCAACGTCCTGACTTTC.

This chain joins TRBV19 and TRBJ2-1, with D maybe TRBD2 (6 bases). This CDR3 region has 17 residues. Trimming cost V 4 bases and J 0 bases, with 16 bases left between them. Germline assignment: CDR1 LNHDA and CDR2 SQIVND (reference sequence). For the CDR3, the DNA is TGTGCCAGTAGTAGATCCTCAAGCGGGCGCTCCTACAATGAGCAGTTCTTC. It encodes CASSRSSSGRSYNEQFF.

V and J are TRBV7-2 and TRBJ2-1; TRBD2 aligns across 13 bases. The CDR3 loop spans 16 amino acids. After removal of 5 bases from V and 4 bases from J, the junction contained 5 bases not matched to a gene. Germline CDR1 reads SGHTA; CDR2 reads FQGNSA. CDR3 protein: CASSRGTSGKYNEQFF. In DNA form, the CDR3 reads TGTGCCAGCAGCAGGGGGACTAGCGGGAAATACAATGAGCAGTTCTTC.

The chain is built from TRBV27 and TRBJ1-1; D uncertain. The CDR3 has 14 residues. V gave up 6 bases and J gave up 0 bases, with 11 bases separating them. Germline V gene data show CDR1 as MNHEY and CDR2 as SMNVEV (reference sequence). The CDR3 sequence: CASRSLALNTEAFF. CDR3 coding DNA: TGTGCCAGCAGAAGTTTAGCCCTGAACACTGAAGCTTTCTTT.

The gene calls are TRBV5-4 and TRBJ1-1, with 8 nucleotides matching TRBD1. Germline V gene data show CDR1 as SGHNT and CDR2 as YYREEE (reference sequence). The V and J ends lost 3 bases and 4 bases, in that order; junction bases with no gene match: 5. The CDR3 contains 14 residues. This CDR3 is CASSWTGSPTEAFF. CDR3 bases: TGTGCCAGCAGCTGGACAGGGTCGCCCACTGAAGCTTTCTTT.

The V call is TRBV5-4, the J call TRBJ1-2, with TRBD1 matching 8 bases. Losses at the gene ends were 5 bases for V and 0 bases for J; bases not matched to a gene: 3. CDR3 size: 14 residues. Germline lookup yields CDR1 SGHNT and CDR2 YYREEE (reference sequence). This chain's CDR3 is CASRKTGANYGYTF. The CDR3 nucleotides are TGTGCCAGCAGGAAGACAGGGGCTAACTATGGCTACACCTTC.

The table lists this clone with a count of one. The rearrangement uses TRBV15 and TRBJ2-1; D is possibly TRBD1 (6 bases). In germline, CDR1 is LNHNV, CDR2 YYDKDF (reference sequence). Between the trimmed V and J ends, which lost 4 bases and 4 bases, there was a span of 14 bases. This CDR3 comprises 15 residues. This chain's CDR3 is CATSTSIGGYNEQFF. The CDR3 nucleotides are TGTGCCACCAGCACCTCTATAGGGGGATACAATGAGCAGTTCTTC.

This clone was detected once. The rearrangement joins TRBV5-1 to TRBJ2-5; D is possibly TRBD2 (5 bases). Germline V gene lookup returns CDR1 SGHRS and CDR2 YFSETQ. V lost 3 bases, J lost 4 bases, and 19 bases lay in between. There are 16 residues in the CDR3. The CDR3 sequence: CASSSAGLGSRETQYF. In DNA form, the CDR3 reads TGCGCCAGCAGCTCCGCGGGCCTCGGTAGTCGAGAGACCCAGTACTTC.

This clone was counted a few times. The CDR3 nucleotides read TGTGCCAGCTCACCACCGGACTCGCTCATGCGCCAGCATTTT. Translation: CASSPPDSLMRQHF. J is TRBJ1-5 and V is TRBV18; D gene uncertain. The CDR3 totals 14 residues. Looked up from germline, CDR1 is KGHSH and CDR2 is LQKENI. Trimming shortened V by 0 bases and J by 12 bases, and 15 bases separated the two germline ends.

The rearrangement links TRBV5-1 to TRBJ2-7; 8 positions match TRBD2. The CDR3 is made up of 16 amino acids. With 4 bases clipped from V and 4 bases from J, the junction kept 13 bases outside the gene matches. The germline CDR1 and CDR2 sequences are SGHRS and YFSETQ. The CDR3 DNA reads TGCGCCAGCAGCCGCGGGAGAGCGGGGGCTTCTTACGAGCAGTACTTC. Translated, it gives CASSRGRAGASYEQYF. Looking up the rest from reference TRBV5-1 and TRBJ2-7 gives the full variable domain: KAGVTQTPRYLIKTRGQQVTLSCSPISGHRSVSWYQQTPGQGLQFLFEYFSETQRNKGNFPGRFSGRQFSNSRSEMNVSTLELGDSALYLCASSRGRAGASYEQYFGPGTRLTVT.

This clone was picked up a small number of times. This sequence joins TRBV7-3 and TRBJ1-1, with 10 positions matching TRBD1. Unmatched junction bases numbered 7, after V lost 5 bases and J lost 4 bases. Germline assignment: CDR1 SGHTA and CDR2 FQGTGA. CDR3 length: 15 residues. CDR3 region: CASSLWTGGSTEAFF. In DNA, the CDR3 is TGTGCCAGCAGCCTCTGGACAGGGGGAAGCACTGAAGCTTTCTTT.

The chain is built from TRBV27 and TRBJ2-7; maybe TRBD1 (6 bases). CDR1 MNHEY and CDR2 SMNVEV come from the germline V gene (reference sequence). The CDR3 has 16 residues. V lost 2 bases and J 7 bases, leaving 21 bases between the germline ends. CDR3 sequence (DNA): TGTGCCAGCAGTTTAACCTACGACAGGCCCTTCCCTGAGCAGTACTTC. This gives the protein CASSLTYDRPFPEQYF.

J is TRBJ1-2 and V is TRBV21-1; the tabulated D call, TRBD1, remains unverified against the DNA. TRBV21-1 is marked as a pseudogene. The CDR3 is 13 amino acids. CDR3 loop: CASGAGAFWGYTF. DNA of the CDR3: TGTGCCAGCGGGGCCGGTGCTTTTTGGGGCTACACCTTC.

V usage is TRBV5-5 and J usage is TRBJ2-1, with TRBD2 matching 10 bases. Losses at the gene ends were 2 bases for V and 0 bases for J; bases not matched to a gene: 11. CDR3 length equals 19 residues. Germline lookup yields CDR1 SGHKS and CDR2 YYEKEE (reference sequence). The CDR3 region is CASSFRASGSPRSYNEQFF. CDR3 sequence (DNA): TGTGCCAGCAGCTTTCGAGCTAGCGGGAGCCCCCGCTCCTACAATGAGCAGTTCTTC.

The rearrangement joins TRBV11-2 to TRBJ1-1; D unresolved. The CDR3 consists of 13 residues. Germline values: CDR1 SGHAT, CDR2 FQNNGV. The V and J ends lost 1 base and 0 bases respectively, with 3 bases between them. The DNA of the CDR3 is TGTGCCAGCAGCTTAGGCGTGAACACTGAAGCTTTCTTT. Translation gives CASSLGVNTEAFF.

DNA for the CDR3: TGCGCCAGCAGCCGCGGCGGGGGGGCTACGAACACTGAAGCTTTCTTT. It yields the protein CASSRGGGATNTEAFF. The rearrangement joins TRBV4-1 to TRBJ1-1; a weak D match, TRBD1 (6 bases). The CDR3 totals 16 residues. V gave up 4 bases and J gave up 1 base, with 16 bases separating them. Per the germline V gene, CDR1 is MGHRA and CDR2 is YSYEKL.

The chain links TRBV4-1 to TRBJ2-2, with TRBD2 matching 12 bases. Germline CDR1 reads MGHRA; CDR2 reads YSYEKL. There are 18 residues in the CDR3. Trimming at V came to 4 bases and at J to 8 bases, leaving 14 bases not matched to a gene. In DNA form, the CDR3 reads TGCGCCAGCAGCCCACGGACTAGCGGGAAAGGTGCCCGAGGGGAGCTGTTTTTT. Translation gives CASSPRTSGKGARGELFF.

This clone was seen only a few times. J is TRBJ2-4 and V is TRBV19, with D possibly being TRBD1 or TRBD2 (10 bases each). The V end lost 5 bases, the J end lost 0 bases, and 38 bases lay between the germline ends. Germline lookup yields CDR1 LNHDA and CDR2 SQIVND (reference sequence). This CDR3 spans 24 amino acids. CDR3 coding DNA: TGTGCCAGTAGTGTCAGTATCGGACAGGGGGGTGTTAGCGGGAGGACCGTAGCCAAAAACATTCAGTACTTC. This encodes CASSVSIGQGGVSGRTVAKNIQYF.

V is TRBV7-9 and J is TRBJ2-2, with a weak D call TRBD2 (7 bases). This CDR3 comprises 14 residues. Germline loops: CDR1 SEHNR, CDR2 FQNEAQ (reference sequence). Trimming took 8 bases from V and 6 from J, leaving 16 bases between them. CDR3 loop: CASWPGGEAGELFF. CDR3 DNA sequence: TGTGCCAGCTGGCCGGGGGGCGAGGCCGGGGAGCTGTTTTTT.

The CDR3 DNA follows: TGTGCCAGCAGCTTGCGTCGTTCAGGTCCTTTCCTTGAAGCTTTCTTT. As protein: CASSLRRSGPFLEAFF. This sequence joins TRBV5-6 and TRBJ1-1, with D uncertain. Germline CDR1 is SGHDT and CDR2 is YYEEEE. The V and J ends lost 1 base and 7 bases respectively, with 20 bases between them. CDR3 length equals 16 residues. The full variable domain, in which reference TRBV5-6 and TRBJ1-1 provide the parts outside the CDR3, is DAGVTQSPTHLIKTRGQQVTLRCSPKSGHDTVSWYQQALGQGPQFIFQYYEEEERQRGNFPDRFSGHQFPNYSSELNVNALLLGDSALYLCASSLRRSGPFLEAFFGQGTRLTVV.

The chain is built from TRBV28 and TRBJ2-7, with TRBD2 matching 7 bases. Germline V gene data show CDR1 as MDHEN and CDR2 as SYDVKM. CDR3 length: 15 amino acids. V lost 3 bases, J lost 0 bases, and 5 bases stayed unmatched. The CDR3 DNA sequence: TGTGCCAGCAGTTTCCGGCTAGCGGCCTCCTACGAGCAGTACTTC. Translated: CASSFRLAASYEQYF.